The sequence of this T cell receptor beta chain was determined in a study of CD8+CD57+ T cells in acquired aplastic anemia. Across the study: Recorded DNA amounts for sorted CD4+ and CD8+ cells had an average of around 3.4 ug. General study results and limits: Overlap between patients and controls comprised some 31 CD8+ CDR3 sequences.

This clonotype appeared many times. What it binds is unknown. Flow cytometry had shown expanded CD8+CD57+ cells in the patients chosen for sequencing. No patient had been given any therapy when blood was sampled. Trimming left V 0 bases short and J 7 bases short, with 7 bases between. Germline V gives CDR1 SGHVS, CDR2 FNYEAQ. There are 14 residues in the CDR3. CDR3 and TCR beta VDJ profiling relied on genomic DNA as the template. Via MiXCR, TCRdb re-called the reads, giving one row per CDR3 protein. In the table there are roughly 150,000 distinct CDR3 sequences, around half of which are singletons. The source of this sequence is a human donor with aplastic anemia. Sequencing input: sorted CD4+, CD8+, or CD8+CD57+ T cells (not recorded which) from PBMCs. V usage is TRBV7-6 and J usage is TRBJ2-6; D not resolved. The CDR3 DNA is TGTGCCAGCAGCTTAGCTGACGGAGCCAACGTCCTGACTTTC. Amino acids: CASSLADGANVLTF. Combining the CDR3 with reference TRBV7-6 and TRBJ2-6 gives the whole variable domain GAGVSQSPRYKVTKRGQDVALRCDPISGHVSLYWYRQALGQGPEFLTYFNYEAQQDKSGLPNDRFSAERPEGSISTLTIQRTEQRDSAMYRCASSLADGANVLTFGAGSRLTVL.